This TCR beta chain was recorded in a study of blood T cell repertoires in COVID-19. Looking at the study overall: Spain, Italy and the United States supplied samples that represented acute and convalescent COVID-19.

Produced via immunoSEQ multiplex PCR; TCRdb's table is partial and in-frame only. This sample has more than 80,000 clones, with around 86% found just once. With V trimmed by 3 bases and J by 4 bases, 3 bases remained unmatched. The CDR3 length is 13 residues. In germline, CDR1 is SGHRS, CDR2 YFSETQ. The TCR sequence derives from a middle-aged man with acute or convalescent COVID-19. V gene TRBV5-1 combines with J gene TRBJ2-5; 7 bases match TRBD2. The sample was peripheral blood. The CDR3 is CASSWDYGETQYF. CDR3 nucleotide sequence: TGCGCCAGCAGCTGGGACTATGGAGAGACCCAGTACTTC.